This T cell receptor beta chain emerged from a study of cytomegalovirus exposure and HLA in healthy donors. This CDR3 region has 15 residues. V shed 2 bases and J 7 bases; nucleotides not matched to a gene: 9. Per the germline V gene, CDR1 is SEHNR and CDR2 is FQNEAQ (reference sequence). Vbeta (60) and Jbeta (13) primers were used in the PCR. The method was immunoSEQ multiplex PCR; TCRdb's version includes in-frame clones alone and lacks a portion of them. The sample's table shows 200,000 to 250,000 clones. This sequence joins TRBV7-9 and TRBJ1-1; the match to TRBD1 covers 8 bases. The specimen sequenced was PBMCs. This sequence was found in a woman aged 25 to 39 in good health and CMV-seropositive. The CDR3 spells CASSLNAGGYSEAFF. The CDR3 DNA is TGTGCCAGCAGCTTAAATGCAGGGGGCTACAGTGAAGCTTTCTTT.